This T cell receptor beta chain appears in the sequencing data of a study of blood T cell repertoires in COVID-19. Study details: The samples span acute and convalescent COVID-19 from the United States, Italy and Spain.

The data were produced by immunoSEQ multiplex PCR, yet TCRdb's version contains in-frame clones alone and is incomplete. The sample includes a few hundred thousand clones, 85% of them seen just once. Participants' reported clinical history set cohort assignment. Cohort 3 donors were reported recovered after two negative PCRs, clearance, or symptom resolution. Trimming shortened V by 0 bases and J by 4 bases, and 15 bases separated the two germline ends. This CDR3 is built from 16 residues. Germline V gene sequence: CDR1 SEHNR, CDR2 FQNEAQ (reference sequence). The receptor was derived from a middle-aged man who had recovered from COVID-19. The sample consisted of PBMCs or T cells enriched from blood (not recorded which). This sequence joins TRBV7-9 and TRBJ1-2, with D unclear. The DNA for the CDR3 is TGTGCCAGCAGCTTAGCGATGTCCGGGGAGCGCTATGGCTACACCTTC. This codes for CASSLAMSGERYGYTF.